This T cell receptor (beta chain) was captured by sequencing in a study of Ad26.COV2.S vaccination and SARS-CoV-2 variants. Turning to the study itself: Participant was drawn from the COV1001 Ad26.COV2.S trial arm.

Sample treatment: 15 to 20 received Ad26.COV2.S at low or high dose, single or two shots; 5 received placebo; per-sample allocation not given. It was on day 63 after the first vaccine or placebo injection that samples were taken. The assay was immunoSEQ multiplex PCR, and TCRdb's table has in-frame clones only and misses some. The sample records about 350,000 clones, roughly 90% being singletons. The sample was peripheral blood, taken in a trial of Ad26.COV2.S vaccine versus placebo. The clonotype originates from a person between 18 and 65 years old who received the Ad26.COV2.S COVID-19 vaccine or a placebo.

CDR3 residues: CASSIGSGNEQYF. CDR3 sequence (DNA): TGTGCCAGTAGTATAGGTAGCGGGAACGAGCAGTACTTC. This chain uses TRBV19 with TRBJ2-7; 8 bases are a match to TRBD2. The CDR3 spans 13 residues. Germline V gene sequence: CDR1 LNHDA, CDR2 SQIVND (reference sequence). V gave up 1 base and J gave up 5 bases; unmatched junction bases: 1.